These 30 T cell receptor beta chains were sequenced from one sample in a study of blood T cell repertoires in COVID-19. Sequencing was performed with immunoSEQ multiplex PCR; in TCRdb, only in-frame clones are kept and a portion is missing. This table has 140,000 to 150,000 clones, approximately 81% appearing once. Sequenced input: peripheral blood. These receptors were collected from a human donor in a cohort sampled during active COVID-19.

This rearrangement joins TRBV24-1 to TRBJ1-6, with D tentatively TRBD1 (5 bases). The length of the CDR3 is 16 residues. Germline CDR1 is KGHDR and CDR2 is SFDVKD. V shed 2 bases and J shed 7 bases, with 14 bases lying between them. The CDR3 nucleotides are TGTGCCACCAGTGATTCCCTGCAGGGCCCGAATTCACCCCTCCACTTT. This encodes CATSDSLQGPNSPLHF.

The chain carries TRBV27 and TRBJ1-1; 7 bases fit TRBD1. The CDR3 is 15 amino acids. Germline CDR1 reads MNHEY; CDR2 reads SMNVEV (reference sequence). V dropped 5 bases and J dropped 2; count of bases not matched to a gene: 8. The CDR3 nucleotides read TGTGCCAGCAGTCCTTTAACAGGGGCCAACACTGAAGCTTTCTTT. This translates into CASSPLTGANTEAFF.

The genes are TRBV5-1 and TRBJ1-5, with D perhaps TRBD1 (6 bases). This CDR3 has 13 amino acids. V was cut by 4 bases and J by 7 bases, with 12 bases left in between. The germline V gene has CDR1 SGHRS and CDR2 YFSETQ. CDR3 sequence: CASSVEGGQPQHF. In DNA, the CDR3 is TGCGCCAGCAGCGTGGAGGGGGGGCAGCCCCAGCATTTT.

The chain links TRBV19 to TRBJ2-7, with D possibly being TRBD1 (6 bases). The CDR3 extends over 12 amino acids. With 9 bases removed from V and 2 bases from J, the gap between germline ends came to 11 bases. From germline, CDR1 is LNHDA and CDR2 SQIVND (reference sequence). This CDR3 is CASRGTTYEQYF. For the CDR3, the DNA is TGTGCCAGCAGAGGGACAACCTACGAGCAGTACTTC.

The J gene is TRBJ1-4, the V gene TRBV4-3; 7 bases match TRBD1. Germline lookup yields CDR1 LGHNA and CDR2 YSLEER. Germline trimming cut 0 bases from V and 8 bases from J; bases unmatched to any gene: 9. This CDR3 has 16 residues. The CDR3 here is CASSQENTRGREKLFF. The CDR3 nucleotides are TGCGCCAGCAGCCAAGAAAACACGAGGGGGCGCGAAAAACTGTTTTTT.

The CDR3 DNA sequence: TGTGCCAGCAGCTTAGAACAGGGGGGCTATGGCTACACCTTC. Residues: CASSLEQGGYGYTF. The chain couples TRBV7-2 to TRBJ1-2; 8 positions agree with TRBD1. CDR3 length: 14 amino acids. Germline lookup yields CDR1 SGHTA and CDR2 FQGNSA. Trimming at V came to 1 base and at J to 4 bases, leaving 2 bases not matched to a gene.

The J gene is TRBJ1-4, the V gene TRBV2; weak D call: TRBD1 (5 bases). The germline gives CDR1 SNHLY, CDR2 FYNNEI. The CDR3 is 14 residues long. Trimming took 3 bases from V and 10 from J, leaving 15 bases between them. This chain's CDR3 is CASSEVGGSRKLFF. CDR3 nucleotides: TGTGCCAGCAGTGAGGTGGGGGGTAGTAGAAAACTGTTTTTT. Full variable domain (outside the CDR3, taken from reference TRBV2 and TRBJ1-4): EPEVTQTPSHQVTQMGQEVILRCVPISNHLYFYWYRQILGQKVEFLVSFYNNEISEKSEIFDDQFSVERPDGSNFTLKIRSTKLEDSAMYFCASSEVGGSRKLFFGSGTQLSVL.

The chain recombines TRBV3-1 (or the pseudogene TRBV3-2) with TRBJ2-5, with 7 positions matching TRBD1. The CDR3 has 14 residues. The V segment lost 6 bases and the J segment 5 bases; nucleotides outside the gene matches: 9. Germline V CDR1 and CDR2: LGHDT, YNNKEL (reference sequence). The CDR3 here is CASSPTGIPETQYF. The CDR3 nucleotides read TGTGCCAGCAGTCCGACAGGGATTCCGGAGACCCAGTACTTC.

The chain has TRBV5-1 and TRBJ2-3; 8 positions match TRBD1. This CDR3 is 15 amino acids long. Germline V CDR1 and CDR2: SGHRS, YFSETQ. Unmatched junction bases numbered 13, after V lost 7 bases and J lost 6 bases. As DNA, the CDR3 is TGCGCCAGCGCCGTGGACAGGGTCCCCAGGGATACGCAGTATTTT. It is translated as CASAVDRVPRDTQYF.

This clone has more than one count but fewer than ten. The chain employs TRBV6-1 and TRBJ1-1, with D unresolved. V dropped 3 bases and J dropped 0 bases, with 11 bases sitting between them. CDR3 length: 15 amino acids. The germline V gene has CDR1 MNHNS and CDR2 SASEGT. CDR3 in amino acids: CASSDRPAMNTEAFF. CDR3 in DNA: TGTGCCAGCAGTGACAGGCCCGCTATGAACACTGAAGCTTTCTTT.

This clone came up a few times. The chain recombines TRBV10-2 with TRBJ1-1; D perhaps matches TRBD1 (5 bases). This CDR3 is built from 12 residues. Germline-derived CDR1 and CDR2 are WSHSY and SAAADI. The V gene lost 7 bases and the J gene lost 6 bases, with 12 bases spanning the gap. The CDR3 spells CASTDRNAEAFF. CDR3 DNA sequence: TGCGCCAGCACTGACAGAAACGCTGAAGCTTTCTTT.

The chain uses TRBV6-2 or TRBV6-3 and TRBJ1-2; 7 positions match TRBD1. Germline trimming cut 4 bases from V and 12 bases from J; bases unmatched to any gene: 11. This CDR3 comprises 13 residues. CDR1 is MNHEY and CDR2 is SVGEGT in the germline V gene. CDR3 loop: CASSFRDSSFHTF. CDR3 coding DNA: TGTGCCAGCAGTTTCCGGGACAGTTCATTCCACACCTTC.

The chain employs TRBV5-1 and TRBJ1-4; 10 bases fit TRBD1. V dropped 4 bases and J dropped 6; count of bases not matched to a gene: 3. Germline loops: CDR1 SGHRS, CDR2 YFSETQ. There are 14 residues in the CDR3. CDR3 in amino acids: CASSRQGADEKLFF. Written as DNA, the CDR3 is TGCGCCAGCAGCCGACAGGGGGCGGATGAAAAACTGTTTTTT.

V gene TRBV28 combines with J gene TRBJ2-4, with D maybe TRBD1 (6 bases). Trimming removed 5 bases at V and 0 bases at J, with 14 bases between. The V gene's germline CDR1 is MDHEN and CDR2 SYDVKM. The CDR3 consists of 16 residues. The CDR3 DNA reads as TGTGCCAGCAGTCAGGACAGAATCTTAGCCAAAAACATTCAGTACTTC. Its protein product is CASSQDRILAKNIQYF.

This chain links TRBV3-1 (or the pseudogene TRBV3-2) with TRBJ2-1; 7 bases are shared with TRBD2. Trimming cost V 3 bases and J 9 bases; bases outside gene matches: 8. Germline assignment: CDR1 LGHDT and CDR2 YNNKEL (reference sequence). The CDR3 spans 14 residues. The CDR3 sequence is CASSHILAAGEQFF. The CDR3 nucleotides read TGTGCCAGCAGCCATATTCTAGCGGCCGGTGAGCAGTTCTTC.

The chain couples TRBV11-2 to TRBJ1-5; 7 positions agree with TRBD1. The ends lost 3 bases at V and 8 bases at J; junction bases unmatched: 7. In germline, CDR1 is SGHAT, CDR2 FQNNGV. CDR3 length equals 14 residues. CDR3 protein: CASSLGQSGEPQHF. CDR3 DNA sequence: TGTGCCAGCAGCTTGGGACAGAGCGGAGAGCCCCAGCATTTT.

The chain couples TRBV11-2 to TRBJ1-6; D is ambiguous. The germline CDR1 and CDR2 sequences are SGHAT and FQNNGV. The CDR3 consists of 15 residues. Trimming took off 0 bases at V and 14 bases at J, with 17 bases between the two ends. CDR3 nucleotides: TGTGCCAGCAGCTTAGATAGAGCGGCTGTCGGAGCCCTCCACTTT. Translating gives CASSLDRAAVGALHF.

This chain joins TRBV27 and TRBJ2-6; D is perhaps TRBD1 (5 bases). Germline CDR1 and CDR2: MNHEY and SMNVEV (reference sequence). The V end lost 5 bases, the J end lost 3 bases, and 8 bases lay between the germline ends. The CDR3 spans 14 residues. The CDR3, as DNA: TGTGCCAGCAGTCGGCAGGGTGGGGCCAACGTCCTGACTTTC. Encoded protein: CASSRQGGANVLTF.

This sequence joins TRBV9 and TRBJ2-2; 8 nucleotides agree with TRBD1. Trimming removed 0 bases from V and 4 bases from J; junction bases left unmatched: 2. The CDR3 contains 15 residues. Germline lookup yields CDR1 SGDLS and CDR2 YYNGEE. DNA of the CDR3: TGTGCCAGCAGCGTAGGGACAGGGAGCACCGGGGAGCTGTTTTTT. This translates into CASSVGTGSTGELFF.

This clone was seen a single time. The chain couples TRBV19 to TRBJ1-6, with TRBD1 matching over 8 bases. The CDR3 contains 15 residues. CDR1 LNHDA and CDR2 SQIVND come from the germline V gene (reference sequence). The V segment lost 8 bases and the J segment 7 bases; nucleotides outside the gene matches: 10. DNA for the CDR3: TGTGCCAGTGCCCCCCGGACAGGGTTAAATTCACCCCTCCACTTT. Protein: CASAPRTGLNSPLHF.

This rearrangement joins TRBV7-3 to TRBJ2-7, with D hard to call. Germline assignment: CDR1 SGHTA and CDR2 FQGTGA. With 2 bases removed from V and 3 bases from J, the gap between germline ends came to 8 bases. This CDR3 spans 13 amino acids. The CDR3 region has the DNA TGTGCCAGCAGCTTATCCCCTAGCTACGAGCAGTACTTC. Residues: CASSLSPSYEQYF.

The chain joins TRBV11-3 to TRBJ2-3, with TRBD2 identical over 9 bases. Germline CDR1 reads SGHNT; CDR2 reads YENEEA. There are 17 residues in the CDR3. V dropped 5 bases and J dropped 5; count of bases not matched to a gene: 14. The CDR3 nucleotides read TGTGCCAGCAGCCCTGGGGAAGGTGCGGGGGGGAAAGATACGCAGTATTTT. This encodes CASSPGEGAGGKDTQYF.

The chain joins TRBV19 to TRBJ2-3, with TRBD2 matching over 11 bases. The CDR3 totals 17 residues. V shed 6 bases and J 0 bases; nucleotides not matched to a gene: 8. Germline values: CDR1 LNHDA, CDR2 SQIVND (reference sequence). The CDR3 is CASSLVRLAGSTDTQYF. As DNA, the CDR3 is TGTGCCAGTAGCCTGGTTCGACTAGCGGGGAGCACAGATACGCAGTATTTT.

The sample holds one count of this clone. The genes are TRBV5-4 and TRBJ2-1; D gene unclear. CDR3 size: 15 residues. V was clipped by 5 bases and J by 5 bases, with 17 bases between them. The V gene's germline CDR1 is SGHNT and CDR2 YYREEE (reference sequence). In nucleotides, the CDR3 is TGTGCCAGCAGGCCCAGGCCCTCCTATGACAATGAGCAGTTCTTC. Residues: CASRPRPSYDNEQFF.

The chain is built from TRBV3-1 (or the pseudogene TRBV3-2) and TRBJ1-2, with a tentative D call TRBD1 (5 bases). The V end was cut by 0 bases, the J end by 5 bases, with 10 bases between. CDR3 length: 14 amino acids. Germline assignment: CDR1 LGHDT and CDR2 YNNKEL (reference sequence). CDR3 residues: CASSQEDRNYGYTF. CDR3 sequence (DNA): TGTGCCAGCAGCCAAGAAGACAGAAATTATGGCTACACCTTC.

Written as DNA, the CDR3 is TGTGCCAGCAGCTTCCGTCAAGAGACCCAGTACTTC. It encodes CASSFRQETQYF. J is TRBJ2-5 and V is TRBV7-9; no firm D call. Germline V gene data show CDR1 as SEHNR and CDR2 as FQNEAQ (reference sequence). Trimming pared 3 bases from V and 2 bases from J, leaving 4 bases between. The CDR3 loop spans 12 amino acids.

This clone has more than one count but fewer than ten. This chain connects TRBV6-5 to TRBJ2-7; 10 bases are shared with TRBD2. There are 14 residues in the CDR3. CDR1 and CDR2 from the germline V gene are MNHEY and SVGAGI. The J segment lost 2 bases and the V segment lost 4 bases, leaving 2 bases of the junction unmatched. CDR3 in amino acids: CASSWLAGAYEQYF. The CDR3 nucleotides read TGTGCCAGCAGTTGGCTAGCGGGAGCCTACGAGCAGTACTTC.

This clone was detected a few times. V and J are TRBV28 and TRBJ2-1, with 13 bases aligning to TRBD2. Germline trimming cut 7 bases from V and 9 bases from J; bases unmatched to any gene: 12. The CDR3 has 16 residues. CDR1 is MDHEN and CDR2 is SYDVKM in the germline V gene. CDR3 nucleotides: TGTGCCAGCACCTTGGGACTAGCGGGGCCCGCGGGTGAGCAGTTCTTC. Amino acids: CASTLGLAGPAGEQFF.

The J gene is TRBJ1-5, the V gene TRBV7-9, with a tentative D call TRBD1 (6 bases). The CDR3 covers 15 residues. Trimming pared 4 bases from V and 5 bases from J, leaving 15 bases between. From germline, CDR1 is SEHNR and CDR2 FQNEAQ (reference sequence). The CDR3: CASSSRQAPDQPQHF. The CDR3 DNA reads as TGTGCCAGCAGCTCCCGACAGGCCCCCGATCAGCCCCAGCATTTT.

J is TRBJ1-3 and V is TRBV7-2; a weak D match, TRBD1 (6 bases). The V gene lost 5 bases and the J gene lost 0 bases, with 11 bases spanning the gap. The CDR3 runs to 15 residues. Germline V CDR1 and CDR2: SGHTA, FQGNSA. The DNA of the CDR3 is TGTGCCAGCAGCCCAATGACAGGCTCTGGAAACACCATATATTTT. Encoded protein: CASSPMTGSGNTIYF.